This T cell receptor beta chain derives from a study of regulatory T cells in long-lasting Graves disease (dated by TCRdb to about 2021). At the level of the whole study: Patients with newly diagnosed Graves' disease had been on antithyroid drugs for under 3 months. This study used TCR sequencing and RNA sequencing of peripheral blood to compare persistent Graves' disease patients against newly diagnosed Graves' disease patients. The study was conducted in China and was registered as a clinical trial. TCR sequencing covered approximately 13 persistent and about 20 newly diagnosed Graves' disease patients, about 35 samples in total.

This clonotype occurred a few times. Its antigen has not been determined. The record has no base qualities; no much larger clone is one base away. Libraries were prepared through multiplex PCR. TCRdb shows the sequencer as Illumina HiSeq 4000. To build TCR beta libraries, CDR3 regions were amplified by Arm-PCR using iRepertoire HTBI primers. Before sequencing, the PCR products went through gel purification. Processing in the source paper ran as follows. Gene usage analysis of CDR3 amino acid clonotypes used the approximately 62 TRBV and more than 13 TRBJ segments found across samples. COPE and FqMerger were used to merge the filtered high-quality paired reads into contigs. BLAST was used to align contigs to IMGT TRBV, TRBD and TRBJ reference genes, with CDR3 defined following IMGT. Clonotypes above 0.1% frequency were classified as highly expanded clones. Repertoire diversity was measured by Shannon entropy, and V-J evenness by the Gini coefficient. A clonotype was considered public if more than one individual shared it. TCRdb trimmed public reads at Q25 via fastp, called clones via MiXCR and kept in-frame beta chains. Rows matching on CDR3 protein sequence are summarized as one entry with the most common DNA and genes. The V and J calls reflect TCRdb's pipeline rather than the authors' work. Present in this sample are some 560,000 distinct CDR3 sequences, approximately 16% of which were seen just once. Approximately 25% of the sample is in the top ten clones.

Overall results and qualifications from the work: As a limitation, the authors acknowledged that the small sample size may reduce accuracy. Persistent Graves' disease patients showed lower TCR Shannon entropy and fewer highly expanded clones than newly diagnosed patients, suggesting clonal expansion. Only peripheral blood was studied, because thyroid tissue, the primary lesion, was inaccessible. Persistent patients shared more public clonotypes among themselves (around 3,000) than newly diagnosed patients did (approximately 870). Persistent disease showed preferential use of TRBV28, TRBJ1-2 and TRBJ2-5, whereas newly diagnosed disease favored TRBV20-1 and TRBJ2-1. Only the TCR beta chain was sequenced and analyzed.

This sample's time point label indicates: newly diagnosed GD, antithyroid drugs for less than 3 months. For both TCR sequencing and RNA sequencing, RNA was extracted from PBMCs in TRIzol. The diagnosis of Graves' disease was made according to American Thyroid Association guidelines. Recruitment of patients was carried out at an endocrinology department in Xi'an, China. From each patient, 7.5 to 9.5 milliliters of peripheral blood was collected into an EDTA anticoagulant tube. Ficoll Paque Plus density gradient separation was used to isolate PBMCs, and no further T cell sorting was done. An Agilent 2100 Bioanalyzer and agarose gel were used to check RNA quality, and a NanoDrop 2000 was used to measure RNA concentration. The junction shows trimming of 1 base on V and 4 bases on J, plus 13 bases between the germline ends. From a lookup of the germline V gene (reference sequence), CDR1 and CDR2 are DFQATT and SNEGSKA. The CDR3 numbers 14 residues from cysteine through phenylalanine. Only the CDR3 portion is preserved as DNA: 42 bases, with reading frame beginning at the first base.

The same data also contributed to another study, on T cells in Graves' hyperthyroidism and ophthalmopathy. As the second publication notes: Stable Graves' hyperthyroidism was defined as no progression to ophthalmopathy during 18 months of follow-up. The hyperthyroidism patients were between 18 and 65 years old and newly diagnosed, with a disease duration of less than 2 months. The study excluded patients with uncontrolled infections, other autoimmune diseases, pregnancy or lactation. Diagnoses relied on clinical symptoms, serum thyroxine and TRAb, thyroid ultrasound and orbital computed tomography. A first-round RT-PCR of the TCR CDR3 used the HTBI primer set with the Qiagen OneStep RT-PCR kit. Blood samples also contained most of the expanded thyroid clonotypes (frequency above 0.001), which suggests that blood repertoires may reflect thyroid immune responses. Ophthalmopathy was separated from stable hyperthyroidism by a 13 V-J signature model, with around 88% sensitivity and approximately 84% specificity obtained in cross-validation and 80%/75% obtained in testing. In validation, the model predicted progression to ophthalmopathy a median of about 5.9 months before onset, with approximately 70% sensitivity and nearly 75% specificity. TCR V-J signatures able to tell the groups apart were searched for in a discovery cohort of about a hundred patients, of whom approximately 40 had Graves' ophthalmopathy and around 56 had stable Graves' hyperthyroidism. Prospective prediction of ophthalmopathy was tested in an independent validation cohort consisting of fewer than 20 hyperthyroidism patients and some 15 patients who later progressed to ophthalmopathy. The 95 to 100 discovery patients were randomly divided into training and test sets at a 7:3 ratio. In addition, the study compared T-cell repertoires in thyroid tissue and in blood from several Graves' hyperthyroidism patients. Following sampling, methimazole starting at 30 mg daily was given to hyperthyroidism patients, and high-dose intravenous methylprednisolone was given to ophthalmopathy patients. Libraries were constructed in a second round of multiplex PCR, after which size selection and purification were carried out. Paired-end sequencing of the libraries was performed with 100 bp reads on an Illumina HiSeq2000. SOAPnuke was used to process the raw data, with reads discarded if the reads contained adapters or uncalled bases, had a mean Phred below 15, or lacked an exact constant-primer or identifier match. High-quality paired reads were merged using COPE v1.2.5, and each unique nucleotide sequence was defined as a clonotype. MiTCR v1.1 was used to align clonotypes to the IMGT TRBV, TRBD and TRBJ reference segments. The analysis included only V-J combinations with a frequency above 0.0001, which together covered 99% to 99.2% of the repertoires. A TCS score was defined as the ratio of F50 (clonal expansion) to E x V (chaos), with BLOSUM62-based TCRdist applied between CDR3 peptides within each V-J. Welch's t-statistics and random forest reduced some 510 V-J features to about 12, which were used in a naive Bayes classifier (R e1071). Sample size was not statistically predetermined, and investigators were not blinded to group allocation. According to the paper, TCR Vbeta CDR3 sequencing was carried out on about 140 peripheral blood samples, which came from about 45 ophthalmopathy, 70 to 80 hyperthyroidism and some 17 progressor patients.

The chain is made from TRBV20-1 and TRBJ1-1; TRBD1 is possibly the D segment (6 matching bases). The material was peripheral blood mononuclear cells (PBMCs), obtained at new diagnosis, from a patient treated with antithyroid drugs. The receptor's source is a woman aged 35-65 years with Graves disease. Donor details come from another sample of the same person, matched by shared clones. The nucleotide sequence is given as TGCAGTGCTAGAGCGGAGGTAGGGGGCACTGAAGCTTTCTTT. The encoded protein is CSARAEVGGTEAFF.